These 32 T cell receptor beta chains share one sample of origin, sequenced in a study of CXCR3-negative and CXCR3-positive naive CD8 T cells. Points from the study as a whole: A higher hydrophobicity marked the TRB CDR3s of CXCR3-positive naive cells versus CXCR3-negative naive cells.

Antigen specificity for these receptors is unknown. The TRB cDNA libraries were prepared by 5' RACE with UMI labels. TCRdb reanalyzed the 5' RACE reads, giving one entry per CDR3 protein sequence and no DNA. The sample data list some 99,000 distinct CDR3 sequences. Sample: naive CXCR3+ CD8+ T cells from blood. Subset denoted: CD45RO-CCR7+CD27+CD95- naive CD8+ T cells expressing CXCR3 (TNR3+). Receptors originate from a human donor in good health. Some clones in this sample may be carry-over from other donors' samples.

V gene TRBV7-6 combines with J gene TRBJ2-1; TCRdb's D gene call, TRBD1, goes unchecked for lack of DNA. The V gene's germline CDR1 is SGHVS and CDR2 FNYEAQ. There are 16 residues in the CDR3. The CDR3 here is CASSPIEGQPNNEQFF.

The gene calls are TRBV27 and TRBJ2-2; TCRdb lists TRBD1, though no DNA is available to test this call. Germline loops: CDR1 MNHEY, CDR2 SMNVEV (reference sequence). The CDR3 runs to 12 residues. The CDR3 region is CAVGRGTGELFF.

The gene calls are TRBV29-1 and TRBJ2-3. CDR1 is SQVTM, CDR2 ANQGSEA, per germline. The CDR3 runs 14 residues. This CDR3 reads CSVVERPSTDTQYF.

This chain joins TRBV20-1 and TRBJ2-7. This CDR3 comprises 14 residues. The germline V gene encodes CDR1 DFQATT and CDR2 SNEGSKA (reference sequence). The chain's CDR3 is CSARNIKSSYEQYF.

The CDR3 protein is CASSQEEGWGYEQYF. This chain uses TRBV4-1 with TRBJ2-7; the TRBD2 assignment by TCRdb is unverifiable without DNA. The CDR3 has 15 residues. Per germline, CDR1 MGHRA and CDR2 YSYEKL.

V and J are TRBV5-4 and TRBJ1-6. The length of the CDR3 is 12 residues. Germline-derived CDR1 and CDR2 are SGHNT and YYREEE (reference sequence). This chain's CDR3 is CASSFRGGPLHF.

This chain links TRBV27 with TRBJ2-7; TCRdb designates TRBD1, a call that cannot be tested without DNA. This CDR3 has 14 residues. Germline CDR1 is MNHEY and CDR2 is SMNVEV (reference sequence). The CDR3 sequence: CASSFGTGGFEQYF.

The chain employs TRBV9 and TRBJ2-7; TCRdb's D gene call, TRBD1, goes unchecked for lack of DNA. CDR3 length: 15 amino acids. Germline V gene sequence: CDR1 SGDLS, CDR2 YYNGEE. CDR3 protein: CASSVGGGPVYEQYF.

The V and J genes are TRBV5-1 and TRBJ1-2. Germline assignment: CDR1 SGHRS and CDR2 YFSETQ. The CDR3 consists of 15 residues. This chain's CDR3 is CASSFLATVDYGYTF.

The J gene is TRBJ2-1, the V gene TRBV14; TCRdb designates TRBD2, a call that cannot be tested without DNA. The germline V gene has CDR1 SGHDN and CDR2 FVKESK. The CDR3 runs 15 residues. CDR3 region: CASSSASGGANEQFF.

This chain connects TRBV7-2 to TRBJ2-1; TCRdb reports TRBD2, a call that lacks DNA to check it against. The CDR3 has 16 residues. The V gene's germline CDR1 is SGHTA and CDR2 FQGNSA. CDR3 region: CASSPGGWGMGNEQFF.

This chain connects TRBV12-5 to TRBJ2-5; checking the TCRdb D call of TRBD2 is not possible without DNA. Looked up from germline, CDR1 is LGHNT and CDR2 is FRNRAP. The CDR3 covers 16 residues. The CDR3 sequence: CASGLTQTAALETQYF.

The chain recombines TRBV15 with TRBJ1-2. Germline CDR1 is LNHNV and CDR2 is YYDKDF (reference sequence). This CDR3 has 14 residues. CDR3 loop: CATSRSGIVYGYTF. Supplemented by reference TRBV15 and TRBJ1-2, the full variable domain reads DAMVIQNPRYQVTQFGKPVTLSCSQTLNHNVMYWYQQKSSQAPKLLFHYYDKDFNNEADTPDNFQSRRPNTSFCFLDIRSPGLGDTAMYLCATSRSGIVYGYTFGSGTRLTVV.

This chain's CDR3 is CASSSYGGTSGDEQFF. The J gene is TRBJ2-1, the V gene TRBV11-3; the D gene TCRdb calls, TRBD2, cannot be checked with no DNA. Germline loops: CDR1 SGHNT, CDR2 YENEEA. The CDR3 runs 16 residues.

The genes are TRBV7-9 and TRBJ2-7; absent DNA, TCRdb's TRBD1 call cannot be checked. Germline loops: CDR1 SEHNR, CDR2 FQNEAQ (reference sequence). This CDR3 has 23 amino acids. CDR3 sequence: CASSTPGQGDKESTSGGPYEQYF.

The chain has TRBV20-1 and TRBJ2-5; TCRdb returns TRBD1, unconfirmable since there is no DNA. Germline lookup yields CDR1 DFQATT and CDR2 SNEGSKA (reference sequence). The CDR3 sequence is 16 residues long. CDR3 residues: CSARDPQKSSQETQYF.

V is TRBV20-1 and J is TRBJ2-1; the D call of TRBD1 rests on TCRdb alone, since no DNA is present to check it. Germline loops: CDR1 DFQATT, CDR2 SNEGSKA (reference sequence). This CDR3 region has 15 residues. The CDR3 is CSADDRDGLAYEQFF.

V is TRBV4-3 and J is TRBJ1-3; as DNA is missing, the TRBD1 call by TCRdb cannot be tested. Germline-derived CDR1 and CDR2 are LGHNA and YSLEER. The CDR3 contains 17 residues. CDR3 in amino acids: CASSQDRGTGSGNTIYF.

V gene TRBV4-3 combines with J gene TRBJ2-7. Germline V gives CDR1 LGHNA, CDR2 YSLEER. CDR3 length: 16 amino acids. This chain's CDR3 is CASSQQYTDGFHEQYF.

The rearrangement uses TRBV7-9 and TRBJ2-2; TCRdb indicates TRBD1, and absent DNA this call remains unverified. Germline lookup yields CDR1 SEHNR and CDR2 FQNEAQ (reference sequence). CDR3 length equals 18 residues. CDR3 sequence reads: CASSSTGGQGANTGELFF.

This chain uses TRBV27 with TRBJ1-1; TCRdb indicates TRBD1, and absent DNA this call remains unverified. Per germline, CDR1 MNHEY and CDR2 SMNVEV (reference sequence). This CDR3 is built from 15 residues. This chain's CDR3 is CASSQGVPRNTEAFF.

The CDR3 here is CSVEDAASGSHEQYF. This chain joins TRBV29-1 and TRBJ2-7; checking the TCRdb D call of TRBD2 is not possible without DNA. Germline V gene data show CDR1 as SQVTM and CDR2 as ANQGSEA. This CDR3 contains 15 residues.

V and J are TRBV28 and TRBJ2-1; as DNA is missing, the TRBD2 call by TCRdb cannot be tested. This CDR3 is 16 amino acids long. The germline gives CDR1 MDHEN, CDR2 SYDVKM. CDR3 in amino acids: CASSLVAGRAFNEQFF.

The rearrangement uses TRBV6-5 and TRBJ2-7; with no DNA, the TCRdb D assignment of TRBD1 cannot be verified. This CDR3 has 14 amino acids. Germline V gene data show CDR1 as MNHEY and CDR2 as SVGAGI. The CDR3 region is CASSYRQGLDEQYF.

The chain uses TRBV7-2 and TRBJ2-7; there is no DNA to check the TCRdb D call of TRBD1. Germline lookup yields CDR1 SGHTA and CDR2 FQGNSA. The length of the CDR3 is 18 residues. The CDR3 protein is CASSRPLLAGVGGYEQYF.

The chain links TRBV19 to TRBJ2-1; TCRdb's D gene call, TRBD1, goes unchecked for lack of DNA. CDR1 and CDR2 from the germline V gene are LNHDA and SQIVND (reference sequence). CDR3 length: 16 amino acids. CDR3 residues: CASSIVAGLAYNEQFF.

This chain connects TRBV19 to TRBJ2-1; the D call from TCRdb, TRBD1, cannot be confirmed without DNA. Germline loops: CDR1 LNHDA, CDR2 SQIVND (reference sequence). The CDR3 has 13 amino acids. The chain's CDR3 is CASSWGAYNEQFF.

The chain couples TRBV7-6 to TRBJ2-1; TCRdb's D call of TRBD1 is untestable without DNA. This CDR3 contains 15 residues. In germline, CDR1 is SGHVS, CDR2 FNYEAQ. CDR3 region: CASSLGPSGVNEQFF.

The chain joins TRBV6-2 or TRBV6-3 to TRBJ2-7; TCRdb lists TRBD1, though no DNA is available to test this call. The CDR3 is 20 amino acids. CDR1 is MNHEY and CDR2 is SVGEGT in the germline V gene. CDR3 sequence reads: CASSYFLQGAPPGPVYEQYF.

The chain joins TRBV27 to TRBJ2-2; the TCRdb call, TRBD2, lacks DNA for checking. The CDR3 extends over 16 amino acids. Germline lookup yields CDR1 MNHEY and CDR2 SMNVEV (reference sequence). CDR3 sequence: CASSPEGLGNTGELFF.

J is TRBJ2-1 and V is TRBV6-2 or TRBV6-3; the D call of TRBD1 rests on TCRdb alone, since no DNA is present to check it. The CDR3 consists of 16 residues. The germline CDR1 and CDR2 sequences are MNHEY and SVGEGT. The CDR3 region is CASSYRDRGAGNEQFF.

The gene calls are TRBV4-3 and TRBJ2-6; absent DNA, TCRdb's TRBD1 call cannot be checked. Germline values: CDR1 LGHNA, CDR2 YSLEER. This CDR3 comprises 17 residues. The CDR3 reads CASSLTGGFTGANVLTF.